One and the same sample provided the 25 T cell receptor beta chains below, sequenced in a study of blood T cell repertoires in COVID-19. TCRdb keeps only in-frame clones here, not all; method: immunoSEQ multiplex PCR. Of about 120,000 clones listed, 90% were seen once; the top ten hold approximately 1.9%. Sequenced: peripheral blood. These receptors all come from a human donor with active COVID-19. The donor label of this sample is uncertain.

This clone was recorded only once. The chain links TRBV21-1 to TRBJ1-2; the D call of TRBD1 is as the table states it, not checked on the DNA. TRBV21-1 is a recognized pseudogene. The CDR3 sequence is 14 residues long. CDR3 protein: CASSTGQGDYGYTF. The CDR3 bases are TGTGCCAGCAGCACGGGACAGGGGGACTATGGCTACACCTTC.

This clone was seen just once. The chain recombines TRBV27 with TRBJ1-2; D is possibly TRBD1 (5 bases). This CDR3 contains 15 residues. Between the trimmed V and J ends, which lost 3 bases and 10 bases, there was a span of 21 bases. CDR1 MNHEY and CDR2 SMNVEV come from the germline V gene (reference sequence). The CDR3 DNA sequence: TGTGCCAGCAGTTTCGGTTTTGGGCAGGGAGGCGCCTACACCTTC. Translated, it gives CASSFGFGQGGAYTF.

The gene calls are TRBV15 and TRBJ1-2, with 8 bases matching TRBD1. Germline values: CDR1 LNHNV, CDR2 YYDKDF (reference sequence). The length of the CDR3 is 15 residues. J lost 2 bases, V lost 2 bases, and 4 bases had no gene match. CDR3 DNA: TGTGCCACCAGCAGATCACGACAGGGGAACTATGGCTACACCTTC. Its translation is CATSRSRQGNYGYTF.

This sequence joins TRBV6-1 and TRBJ2-2; D gene uncertain. Germline-derived CDR1 and CDR2 are MNHNS and SASEGT. V lost 0 bases and J 6 bases, leaving 8 bases between the germline ends. The CDR3 is 14 residues long. The DNA of the CDR3 is TGTGCCAGCAGTGAAGCGCTATTATCCGGGGAGCTGTTTTTT. Translating gives CASSEALLSGELFF.

This clone appeared many times. The V gene is TRBV2, the J gene TRBJ1-2; a weak D match, TRBD1 (5 bases). The CDR3 sequence is 14 residues long. Germline V gives CDR1 SNHLY, CDR2 FYNNEI. V was pared by 8 bases and J by 2 bases, with 15 bases between. This chain's CDR3 is CASPLGGRNYGYTF. In DNA form, the CDR3 reads TGTGCCAGCCCCCTTGGGGGGAGGAACTATGGCTACACCTTC.

The rearrangement links TRBV5-1 to TRBJ2-5; a weak D match, TRBD1 (7 bases). CDR1 is SGHRS and CDR2 is YFSETQ in the germline V gene. There are 14 residues in the CDR3. Trimming stripped 5 bases from V and 5 bases from J, with 16 bases between. The CDR3 here is CASRRVTGRETQYF. The DNA of the CDR3 is TGCGCCAGCAGGCGGGTGACAGGGAGGGAGACCCAGTACTTC.

The chain is built from TRBV5-6 and TRBJ2-1; 11 bases are shared with TRBD2. Germline CDR1 is SGHDT and CDR2 is YYEEEE. CDR3 size: 16 residues. V was pared by 3 bases and J by 4 bases, with 6 bases of the junction left unmatched. The CDR3 sequence is CASSWGTSGQYNEQFF. The DNA for the CDR3 is TGTGCCAGCAGCTGGGGGACTAGCGGCCAATACAATGAGCAGTTCTTC.

The chain uses TRBV7-2 and TRBJ1-3; D is perhaps TRBD1 (5 bases). The CDR3 is 15 residues long. The germline CDR1 and CDR2 sequences are SGHTA and FQGNSA. Trimming shortened V by 4 bases and J by 0 bases, and 10 bases separated the two germline ends. CDR3 in DNA: TGTGCCAGCAGCTCCCAGGGTCTCTCTGGAAACACCATATATTTT. Residues: CASSSQGLSGNTIYF.

This clone has just one count. The chain carries TRBV11-2 and TRBJ1-4; 7 positions agree with TRBD1. There are 14 residues in the CDR3. Germline V gives CDR1 SGHAT, CDR2 FQNNGV. Losses at the gene ends were 5 bases for V and 7 bases for J; bases not matched to a gene: 7. This CDR3 reads CASSPTGVAEKLFF. The CDR3 DNA reads as TGTGCCAGCAGCCCAACAGGGGTTGCTGAAAAACTGTTTTTT.

The chain links TRBV2 to TRBJ2-3; D ambiguous. The CDR3 extends over 15 amino acids. The germline gives CDR1 SNHLY, CDR2 FYNNEI. The ends were cut back, 6 bases at V and 0 bases at J, with 13 bases in the middle. Here the CDR3 DNA reads TGTGCCAGCAGGGCCCAAGCGCTGAGCACAGATACGCAGTATTTT. It encodes CASRAQALSTDTQYF.

A word on this clone: One end of the junction varies from germline; a read error may be responsible. The chain combines TRBV12-3 or TRBV12-4 with TRBJ1-2, with 7 nucleotides matching TRBD1. The CDR3 loop spans 13 amino acids. The CDR3 DNA follows: TGTGCCAGCAGCTTAGCCGGGACAGATGGCTACACCTTC. This gives the protein CASSLAGTDGYTF.

The chain links TRBV6-5 to TRBJ2-7; TRBD1 matches at 9 bases. The V segment lost 11 bases and the J segment 2 bases; nucleotides outside the gene matches: 7. From germline, CDR1 is MNHEY and CDR2 SVGAGI. CDR3 length: 13 amino acids. The CDR3 region is CAARTGEPYEQYF. Here the CDR3 DNA reads TGTGCCGCCAGGACAGGGGAGCCCTACGAGCAGTACTTC.

V usage is TRBV9 and J usage is TRBJ1-5; 10 bases are a match to TRBD1. Germline CDR1 is SGDLS and CDR2 is YYNGEE. CDR3 size: 16 residues. V shed 0 bases and J 1 base; nucleotides not matched to a gene: 1. CDR3 in DNA: TGTGCCAGCAGCGTAGGACAGGGGGCCAGCAATCAGCCCCAGCATTTT. This sequence encodes CASSVGQGASNQPQHF.

The J gene is TRBJ2-7, the V gene TRBV23-1; 7 bases match TRBD1. TRBV23-1 is an ORF for which the function is uncertain. The V segment lost 0 bases and the J segment 2 bases; nucleotides outside the gene matches: 7. This CDR3 contains 16 residues. This chain's CDR3 is CASSQSSDRDPYEQYF. The CDR3 nucleotides are TGCGCCAGCAGTCAATCTTCCGACAGGGACCCCTACGAGCAGTACTTC.

This chain uses TRBV7-9 with TRBJ1-3; maybe TRBD1 (5 bases). Germline CDR1 SEHNR, CDR2 FQNEAQ (reference sequence). The CDR3 sequence is 16 residues long. Trimming took 4 bases from V and 0 from J, leaving 13 bases between them. CDR3 DNA sequence: TGTGCCAGCAGCTCTATGACAGCTCTCTCTGGAAACACCATATATTTT. Translated, it gives CASSSMTALSGNTIYF.

V and J are TRBV7-2 and TRBJ1-1, with 8 positions matching TRBD1. V trimming: 0 bases; J trimming: 1 base; junction bases outside the gene matches: 7. The V gene's germline CDR1 is SGHTA and CDR2 FQGNSA. CDR3 length equals 17 residues. This CDR3 reads CASSLAASGTGNTEAFF. The CDR3, as DNA: TGTGCCAGCAGCTTAGCGGCTTCCGGGACAGGGAACACTGAAGCTTTCTTT. Full variable domain (remainder filled in from reference TRBV7-2 and TRBJ1-1): GAGVSQSPSNKVTEKGKDVELRCDPISGHTALYWYRQSLGQGLEFLIYFQGNSAPDKSGLPSDRFSAERTGGSVSTLTIQRTQQEDSAVYLCASSLAASGTGNTEAFFGQGTRLTVV.

This clone was seen just once. The chain carries TRBV7-9 and TRBJ2-7, with a possible D match to TRBD2 (5 bases). Trimming cost V 5 bases and J 2 bases, with 16 bases left between them. Germline V gene data show CDR1 as SEHNR and CDR2 as FQNEAQ (reference sequence). This CDR3 is 15 amino acids long. DNA for the CDR3: TGTGCCAGCAGCCTGACACGTGGCGGGCCCTACGAGCAGTACTTC. It encodes CASSLTRGGPYEQYF.

This chain links TRBV3-1 (or the pseudogene TRBV3-2) with TRBJ2-3; TRBD2 aligns across 12 bases. CDR1 is LGHDT, CDR2 YNNKEL, per germline (reference sequence). The CDR3 contains 18 residues. With 0 bases clipped from V and 8 bases from J, the junction kept 12 bases outside the gene matches. CDR3 coding DNA: TGTGCCAGCAGCCAAGATCCCCTCCTAGCGGGGGGGCCGGGTACGCAGTATTTT. Amino acid sequence: CASSQDPLLAGGPGTQYF.

This chain joins TRBV10-3 and TRBJ1-3; D call uncertain. V lost 6 bases to trimming and J lost 1 base, with 10 bases between them. Looked up from germline, CDR1 is ENHRY and CDR2 is SYGVKD. The CDR3 is 14 residues long. The CDR3 reads CAIRGRGSGNTIYF. The CDR3 region has the DNA TGTGCCATCAGGGGTAGAGGTTCTGGAAACACCATATATTTT.

V usage is TRBV7-9 and J usage is TRBJ2-1, with 10 bases aligning to TRBD2. The CDR3 length is 16 residues. The germline V gene encodes CDR1 SEHNR and CDR2 FQNEAQ (reference sequence). Trimming cost V 1 base and J 10 bases; bases outside gene matches: 10. The CDR3 spells CASSLDGGLAPREQFF. The CDR3 nucleotides are TGTGCCAGCAGCTTAGACGGGGGACTAGCGCCGCGCGAGCAGTTCTTC.

CDR3 sequence (DNA): TGTGCCAGCAGTCAAACCAGGGTCAGCTCCTACAATGAGCAGTTCTTC. Amino acid sequence: CASSQTRVSSYNEQFF. The chain recombines TRBV27 with TRBJ2-1, with D possibly matching TRBD1 (5 bases). The CDR3 sequence is 16 residues long. The germline V gene encodes CDR1 MNHEY and CDR2 SMNVEV (reference sequence). Trimming pared 5 bases from V and 0 bases from J, leaving 14 bases between.

The CDR3 region is CASSRTPGIYGYTF. In DNA, the CDR3 is TGTGCCAGCAGCCGAACCCCAGGAATTTATGGCTACACCTTC. V and J are TRBV6-2 or TRBV6-3 and TRBJ1-2; D is ambiguous. This CDR3 spans 14 amino acids. CDR1 is MNHEY, CDR2 SVGEGT, per germline. V lost 6 bases, J lost 5 bases, and 16 bases lay in between.

A word on this clone: This same CDR3 is encoded by further DNA sequences in the sample. The CDR3 reads CASSLSGDSNQPQHF. The CDR3 coding sequence is TGCGCCAGCAGCTTGTCAGGGGATAGCAATCAGCCCCAGCATTTT. The rearrangement joins TRBV5-1 to TRBJ1-5; a weak D match, TRBD1 (6 bases). CDR3 size: 15 residues. Germline V gene data show CDR1 as SGHRS and CDR2 as YFSETQ. Between the trimmed V and J ends, which lost 1 base and 0 bases, there was a span of 8 bases.

The J gene is TRBJ2-7, the V gene TRBV18; TRBD1 matches at 12 bases. The CDR3 is 16 amino acids. Per the germline V gene, CDR1 is KGHSH and CDR2 is LQKENI. Trimming removed 1 base from V and 3 bases from J; junction bases left unmatched: 4. The CDR3 DNA reads as TGTGCCAGCTCACCACGGGGGGACAGGGGGCACTACGAGCAGTACTTC. It translates to CASSPRGDRGHYEQYF.

V gene TRBV12-3 or TRBV12-4 combines with J gene TRBJ1-2; TRBD1 might be the D (5 bases). The CDR3 loop spans 13 amino acids. Trimming took 3 bases from V and 7 from J, leaving 12 bases between them. CDR3 bases: TGTGCCAGCAGTTTTTCGGGGGGAGGTGGCTACACCTTC. This sequence encodes CASSFSGGGGYTF.